A selection of T cell receptor beta chains follows, all from one sample in a study of Graves' ophthalmopathy and Graves' hyperthyroidism. TCRdb called the multiplex PCR reads again in MiXCR, with one record for every CDR3 protein. This sample has more than 150,000 distinct CDR3 sequences, with 37% found just once. The specimen was peripheral blood. The source is a woman aged 40 to 55 with Graves' ophthalmopathy. The CDR3 runs from the conserved cysteine through the conserved F or W. The D gene is left open where the match is weak. Part of the rows lack a size; the others show once, few, many or a class for expanded clones.

cdr3_aa,cdr3_nt,j_call,d_call,v_call,clone_size
CASTLQPGTGQPQHF,TGTGCCAGCACCCTACAACCGGGAACAGGGCAGCCCCAGCATTTT,TRBJ1-5,-,TRBV12-3/TRBV12-4,many
CASKGGTGRDSPLHF,TGTGCCAGCAAAGGAGGGACAGGGCGGGATTCACCCCTCCACTTT,TRBJ1-6,TRBD1,TRBV6-1,-
CAWSVLAGGETQYF,TGTGCCTGGAGTGTACTGGCGGGAGGAGAGACCCAGTACTTC,TRBJ2-5,TRBD2,TRBV30,many
CASSPWGAHGYTF,TGTGCCAGCAGTCCCTGGGGGGCCCATGGCTACACCTTC,TRBJ1-2,-,TRBV6-5,many
CASSSPNLASNIQYF,TGTGCCAGCAGTTCACCAAACCTGGCGAGCAACATTCAGTACTTC,TRBJ2-4,-,TRBV28,many
CASSLDVYRGYTF,TGTGCCAGCAGCTTAGACGTCTACCGCGGCTACACCTTC,TRBJ1-2,-,TRBV7-2,many
CASRSYVLYEQYF,TGTGCCAGCCGCTCATATGTGCTCTACGAGCAGTACTTC,TRBJ2-7,-,TRBV7-2,-
CASSPGIRTGGFTGELFF,TGTGCCAGCAGCCCAGGAATAAGGACAGGGGGCTTCACCGGGGAGCTGTTTTTT,TRBJ2-2,TRBD1,TRBV11-2,-
CSAKSIDGSGFRPQHF,TGCAGTGCTAAAAGTATAGACGGATCCGGTTTTAGGCCCCAGCATTTT,TRBJ1-5,-,TRBV20-1,many
CASSYEDGPYGYTF,TGTGCCAGCAGTTACGAGGACGGCCCCTATGGCTACACCTTC,TRBJ1-2,-,TRBV12-3/TRBV12-4,many
CASSPGQGIGGYTF,TGTGCCAGCAGTCCGGGACAGGGGATCGGCGGCTACACCTTC,TRBJ1-2,TRBD1,TRBV6-1,few
CASSLAPGQGNYGYTF,TGTGCCAGCAGCTTAGCGCCCGGACAGGGTAACTATGGCTACACCTTC,TRBJ1-2,TRBD1,TRBV7-2,many
CASSNSMGDKHF,TGTGCCAGTAGTAATTCTATGGGGGACAAGCATTTT,TRBJ1-5,-,TRBV19,-
CASRPGQGYEQYF,TGTGCCAGCAGACCGGGACAAGGATACGAGCAGTACTTC,TRBJ2-7,-,TRBV12-3/TRBV12-4,few
CSSEPRSGPGELFF,TGCAGTTCGGAACCCCGGTCGGGCCCCGGGGAGCTGTTTTTT,TRBJ2-2,-,TRBV20-1,many
CASSLFDGGGTEAFF,TGCGCCAGCAGCTTGTTCGACGGAGGGGGCACTGAAGCTTTCTTT,TRBJ1-1,-,TRBV5-1,many
CASRQDRGMNTEAFF,TGTGCCAGCAGGCAGGACAGGGGCATGAACACTGAAGCTTTCTTT,TRBJ1-1,TRBD1,TRBV6-1,-
CASSFMNTEAFF,TGTGCCAGCAGCTTCATGAACACTGAAGCTTTCTTT,TRBJ1-1,-,TRBV11-2,many
CASSRGTSGQETQYF,TGTGCCAGCAGTCGCGGGACTAGCGGTCAAGAGACCCAGTACTTC,TRBJ2-5,TRBD2,TRBV12-3/TRBV12-4,many
CASSSPEGQYF,TGTGCCAGCAGTTCACCGGAAGGGCAGTACTTC,TRBJ2-7,-,TRBV28,few
CASSLSGQVLGGYTF,TGTGCCAGCAGTTTAAGTGGACAGGTGCTCGGTGGCTACACCTTC,TRBJ1-2,TRBD1,TRBV12-3/TRBV12-4,-
CASSSTDGYEQYF,TGTGCCAGCAGCTCCACGGACGGCTACGAGCAGTACTTC,TRBJ2-7,-,TRBV2,-